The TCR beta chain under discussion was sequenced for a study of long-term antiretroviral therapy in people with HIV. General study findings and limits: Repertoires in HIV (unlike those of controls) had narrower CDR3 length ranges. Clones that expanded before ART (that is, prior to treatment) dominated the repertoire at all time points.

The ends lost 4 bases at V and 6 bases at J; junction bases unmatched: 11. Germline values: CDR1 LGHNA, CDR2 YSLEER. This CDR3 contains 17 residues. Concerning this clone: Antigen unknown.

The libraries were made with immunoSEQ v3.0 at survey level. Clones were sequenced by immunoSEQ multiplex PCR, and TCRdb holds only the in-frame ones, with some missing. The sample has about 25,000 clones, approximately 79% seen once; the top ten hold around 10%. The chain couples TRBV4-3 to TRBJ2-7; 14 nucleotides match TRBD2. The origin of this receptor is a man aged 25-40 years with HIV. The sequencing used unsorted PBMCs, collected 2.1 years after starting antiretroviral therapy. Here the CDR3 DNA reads TGCGCCAGCAGCCTCGTACTGGGACTAGCGGGAGAGGTCGAGCAGTACTTC. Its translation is CASSLVLGLAGEVEQYF.